This is a list of T cell receptor beta chains from one sample in a study of control samples from healthy donors and cancer patients. Produced via immunoSEQ multiplex PCR; TCRdb's table is partial and in-frame only. The top ten clones hold roughly a tenth of a sample with 90,000 to 100,000 clones, 79% of them seen once. Sequencing was done on a sample of blood. All receptors come from a woman in her 30s in good health. Each CDR3 is given with its conserved first and last residue. The D gene is left open where the match is weak. The size entry is marked missing in some rows and otherwise reads once, few, many or a size class.

J: TRBJ1-3
D: -
V: TRBV9
size: once
length: 16
DNA: TGTGCCAGCAGCGTAGAACAGTTCTCCTCTGGAAACACCATATATTTT
CDR3: CASSVEQFSSGNTIYF

J: TRBJ2-5
D: -
V: TRBV6-2/TRBV6-3
size: -
length: 17
DNA: TGTGCCAGCAGTTACTCGGTTCCTTTAGCCCAGGCGGAGACCCAGTACTTC
CDR3: CASSYSVPLAQAETQYF

J: TRBJ1-1
D: -
V: TRBV2
size: -
length: 13
DNA: TGTGCCAGCAGTGGGGCGGGGGGCACTGAAGCTTTCTTT
CDR3: CASSGAGGTEAFF

J: TRBJ1-1
D: -
V: TRBV6-5
size: -
length: 13
DNA: TGTGCCAGCAGGAGCCACAAGGTCCCTGAAGCTTTCTTT
CDR3: CASRSHKVPEAFF

J: TRBJ2-1
D: TRBD1
V: TRBV6-6
size: -
length: 13
DNA: TGTGCCAGCAGGGACAGGGACTTTGACGAGCAGTTCTTC
CDR3: CASRDRDFDEQFF

J: TRBJ2-2
D: -
V: TRBV18
size: -
length: 16
DNA: TGTGCCAGCTCACCAACAAGGACAATGAACACCGGGGAGCTGTTTTTT
CDR3: CASSPTRTMNTGELFF

J: TRBJ1-1
D: TRBD1
V: TRBV5-4
size: -
length: 16
DNA: TGTGCCAGCAGCCCACTCGGGACAGGGTTGAACACTGAAGCTTTCTTT
CDR3: CASSPLGTGLNTEAFF

J: TRBJ2-4
D: -
V: TRBV6-6
size: once
length: 14
DNA: TGTGCCAGCAGTTATGGGGTAGCCAAAAACATTCAGTACTTC
CDR3: CASSYGVAKNIQYF

J: TRBJ2-1
D: -
V: TRBV10-3
size: -
length: 14
DNA: TGTGCCATCAGTGAGTCCGCAGGGTACAATGAGCAGTTCTTC
CDR3: CAISESAGYNEQFF

J: TRBJ1-2
D: -
V: TRBV6-2/TRBV6-3
size: -
length: 13
DNA: TGTGCCAGCAGTTACGAGTCCACTCGGGGCTACACCTTC
CDR3: CASSYESTRGYTF

J: TRBJ2-7
D: TRBD1
V: TRBV5-8
size: few
length: 15
DNA: TGTGCCAGCATCATCCCGACAGGGGGGTTGTACGAGCAGTACTTC
CDR3: CASIIPTGGLYEQYF

J: TRBJ2-2
D: -
V: TRBV11-3
size: -
length: 14
DNA: TGTGCCAGCAGCCCGGGACACGGTAACGGGGAGCTGTTTTTT
CDR3: CASSPGHGNGELFF

J: TRBJ2-7
D: -
V: TRBV5-5
size: -
length: 14
DNA: TGTGCCAGCAGGAGGCCGGGGGTTGCCGACGAGCAGTACTTC
CDR3: CASRRPGVADEQYF

J: TRBJ2-1
D: -
V: TRBV6-5
size: -
length: 11
DNA: TGTGCCACCCTGTCCCACGGAGAGCAGTTCTTC
CDR3: CATLSHGEQFF

J: TRBJ1-1
D: TRBD1
V: TRBV6-5
size: -
length: 15
DNA: TGTGCCAGCAGTTACTCGAGACAGGGGAACACTGAAGCTTTCTTT
CDR3: CASSYSRQGNTEAFF

J: TRBJ2-7
D: -
V: TRBV12-5
size: -
length: 13
DNA: TGTGCTAGTGGTTTGGTCCCTAAACAAGAGCAGTACTTC
CDR3: CASGLVPKQEQYF

J: TRBJ1-1
D: -
V: TRBV6-2/TRBV6-3
size: -
length: 15
DNA: TGTGCCAGCAGTTACCCAGGGTTGGGGAACACTGAAGCTTTCTTT
CDR3: CASSYPGLGNTEAFF

J: TRBJ2-3
D: -
V: TRBV7-2
size: -
length: 14
DNA: TGTGCCAGCAGCTTAGTGCGGGTCACAGATACGCAGTATTTT
CDR3: CASSLVRVTDTQYF

J: TRBJ1-2
D: -
V: TRBV5-6
size: -
length: 15
DNA: TGTGCCAGCACCCCCCGGATAGGGGCTTTCTATGGCTACACCTTC
CDR3: CASTPRIGAFYGYTF

J: TRBJ2-1
D: -
V: TRBV5-4
size: -
length: 15
DNA: TGTGCCAGCAGCCCCCGAGGTTTGGGGGGAAATGAGCAGTTCTTC
CDR3: CASSPRGLGGNEQFF

J: TRBJ2-1
D: -
V: TRBV2
size: -
length: 14
DNA: TGTGCCAGCAGTGGGATAAGCTCCTACAATGAGCAGTTCTTC
CDR3: CASSGISSYNEQFF

J: TRBJ1-3
D: TRBD1
V: TRBV4-1
size: -
length: 17
DNA: TGCGCCAGCAGCCGATCGACAGGGGAACCCTCTGGAAACACCATATATTTT
CDR3: CASSRSTGEPSGNTIYF

J: TRBJ1-6
D: -
V: TRBV23-1
size: few
length: 15
DNA: TGCGCCAGCAGTCACCGGGACTCGGATAATTCACCCCTCCACTTT
CDR3: CASSHRDSDNSPLHF

J: TRBJ1-2
D: -
V: TRBV30
size: -
length: 13
DNA: TGTGCCTGGAGTGTTGGGGATAACTATGGCTACACCTTC
CDR3: CAWSVGDNYGYTF

J: TRBJ1-5
D: TRBD1
V: TRBV30
size: -
length: 13
DNA: TGTGCCTGGAGTCGACAGGGGGCCCAGCCCCAGCATTTT
CDR3: CAWSRQGAQPQHF

J: TRBJ1-1
D: -
V: TRBV11-2
size: -
length: 16
DNA: TGTGCCAGCAGCCCGGGAGCGGCGGCAATGAACACTGAAGCTTTCTTT
CDR3: CASSPGAAAMNTEAFF

J: TRBJ2-7
D: -
V: TRBV19
size: -
length: 14
DNA: TGTGCCAGTAGTATAGCGACAGGACCCTACGAGCAGTACTTC
CDR3: CASSIATGPYEQYF

J: TRBJ1-6
D: -
V: TRBV2
size: -
length: 16
DNA: TGTGCCAGCAGTTCTGTGGGGGGCTCCTATAATTCACCCCTCCACTTT
CDR3: CASSSVGGSYNSPLHF

J: TRBJ2-7
D: -
V: TRBV2
size: -
length: 14
DNA: TGTGCTAGCAGACTAGGGGGGGGGACCTACGAGCAGTACTTC
CDR3: CASRLGGGTYEQYF

J: TRBJ2-5
D: -
V: TRBV21-1
size: -
length: 20
DNA: TGTGCCAGCAGTTCTTTCCGGGACAGGGAGATGAACCGGGCTGGAGAGACCCAGTACTTC
CDR3: CASSSFRDREMNRAGETQYF

J: TRBJ2-7
D: -
V: TRBV10-1
size: -
length: 15
DNA: TGCGCCAGCAGTGAGATTCGTAGCACGACAACCGAGCAGTACTTC
CDR3: CASSEIRSTTTEQYF

J: TRBJ2-2
D: -
V: TRBV2
size: -
length: 15
DNA: TGTGCCAGCAGGCAAAGCAGGGGAGGCACCGGGGAGCTGTTTTTT
CDR3: CASRQSRGGTGELFF

J: TRBJ2-5
D: TRBD2
V: TRBV19
size: -
length: 13
DNA: TGTGCCAGTGGGGGGGGGATCGTGGAGACCCAGTACTTC
CDR3: CASGGGIVETQYF

J: TRBJ1-3
D: -
V: TRBV19
size: -
length: 16
DNA: TGTGCCAGTAGTATCGCACGCAGGAGCTCTGGAAACACCATATATTTT
CDR3: CASSIARRSSGNTIYF

J: TRBJ1-2
D: -
V: TRBV5-1
size: -
length: 13
DNA: TGCGCCAGCAGCTTGGGGGGATACTATGGCTACACCTTC
CDR3: CASSLGGYYGYTF

J: TRBJ2-7
D: -
V: TRBV5-5
size: -
length: 15
DNA: TGTGCCAGCAGCTTGTATTCCAGGGGCTCCTACGAGCAGTACTTC
CDR3: CASSLYSRGSYEQYF

J: TRBJ2-1
D: TRBD1
V: TRBV7-9
size: -
length: 16
DNA: TGTGCCAGCAGCACCACGACAGGGGGCTCCTACAATGAGCAGTTCTTC
CDR3: CASSTTTGGSYNEQFF

J: TRBJ2-3
D: TRBD1
V: TRBV2
size: -
length: 16
DNA: TGTGCCAGTTCCCCGGGACAGGGATTTGGGACAGATACGCAGTATTTT
CDR3: CASSPGQGFGTDTQYF

J: TRBJ1-6
D: -
V: TRBV7-2
size: -
length: 18
DNA: TGTGCCAGCAGCTCAGCCTGGGGAAGGAGCTCCTATAATTCACCCCTCCACTTT
CDR3: CASSSAWGRSSYNSPLHF

J: TRBJ2-7
D: -
V: TRBV11-2
size: -
length: 14
DNA: TGTGCCAGCAGCTTAGGGGACGCCGCGTACGAGCAGTACTTC
CDR3: CASSLGDAAYEQYF

J: TRBJ1-2
D: -
V: TRBV5-4
size: -
length: 15
DNA: TGTGCCAGCAGCCCTCAGACGGGTATCAACTATGGCTACACCTTC
CDR3: CASSPQTGINYGYTF

J: TRBJ1-4
D: -
V: TRBV6-1
size: -
length: 15
DNA: TGTGCCAGCAGTGAAGGGCAGGCAGCTAATGAAAAACTGTTTTTT
CDR3: CASSEGQAANEKLFF